This TCR beta chain is drawn from a study of T-cell memory formation after mild COVID-19. This clonotype has just a few counts. Its antigen is unidentified. Study results and caveats: Later expanders leaned CD4+, whereas day 15 to 85 contracting clones were balanced CD4/CD8.

CDR3 length: 15 amino acids. Trimming pared 4 bases from V and 0 bases from J, leaving 10 bases between. Germline CDR1 and CDR2: LGHNA and YSLEER. cDNA libraries for TCR alpha and TCR beta, carrying sample barcodes and UMIs, came from 5'RACE with constant-segment primers. A single record per CDR3 protein comes from TCRdb applying MiXCR to the 5' RACE reads. The sample has about 350,000 distinct CDR3 sequences; about an eighth are singletons. The specimen was PBMCs or a T cell subset sorted from them (not recorded which). The chain employs TRBV4-3 and TRBJ1-3; no definite D call. This clonotype was sampled from a man aged 18 to 29 who had mild COVID-19 (a few samples of this study predate the infection). Cell type and time point are not known. Here the CDR3 DNA reads TGCGCCAGCAGCCCCTTTGGAGACTCTGGAAACACCATATATTTT. Encoded protein: CASSPFGDSGNTIYF.